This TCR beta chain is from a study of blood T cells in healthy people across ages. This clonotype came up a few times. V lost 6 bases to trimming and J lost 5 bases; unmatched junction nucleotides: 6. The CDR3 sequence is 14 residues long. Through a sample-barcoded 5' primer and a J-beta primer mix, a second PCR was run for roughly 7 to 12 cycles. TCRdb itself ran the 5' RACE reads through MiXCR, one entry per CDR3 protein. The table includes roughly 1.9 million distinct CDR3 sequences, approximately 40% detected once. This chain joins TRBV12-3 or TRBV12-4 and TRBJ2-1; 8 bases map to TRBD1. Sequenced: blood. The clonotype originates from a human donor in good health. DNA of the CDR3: TGTGCCAGCAGACAGACAGGGGTCCACAATGAGCAGTTCTTC. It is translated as CASRQTGVHNEQFF.